This T cell receptor beta chain comes out of a study of cytomegalovirus exposure and HLA in healthy donors. Overall study findings and caveats: It was only CMV serostatus that was available as immune exposure information. In vitro assays verified that three CMV-associated chains recognized CMV antigens specifically.

Germline V gene sequence: CDR1 LNHNV, CDR2 YYDKDF (reference sequence). This CDR3 comprises 18 residues. V shed 1 base and J 1 base; nucleotides not matched to a gene: 11. As for this clone: The antigen remains undetermined.

With 60 Vbeta and 13 Jbeta primers, the PCR was carried out. The data were produced by immunoSEQ multiplex PCR, yet TCRdb's version contains in-frame clones alone and is incomplete. The sample records about 90,000 clones, over 55% being singletons. Sample: PBMCs. This TCR derives from a woman aged 18-29 years in good health and CMV-seropositive. The chain combines TRBV15 with TRBJ2-7, with 9 bases that match TRBD2. CDR3 bases: TGTGCCACCAGCAGAGTGGTTTTAGGAGCGGGGGGTTCCTACGAGCAGTACTTC. Translated, it gives CATSRVVLGAGGSYEQYF.